This record concerns one TCR beta chain sequence. Its specificity is not known. These data originate in a study of CD8 T cells in Susac syndrome. Study-level findings and limits: It was acknowledged in the study that the number of individuals who were included in its TCR sequencing and HLA analysis was relatively small.

When the RNA was reverse transcribed, random hexamers were used with an input of 0.5 to 1 ug. An immunoSEQ multiplex PCR amplified TCR beta CDR3 over 54 Vbeta and 13 Jbeta. TCRdb itself ran the immunoSEQ multiplex PCR reads through MiXCR, one entry per CDR3 protein. The sample records about 200,000 distinct CDR3 sequences, 95% being singletons. CDR3 length equals 14 residues. The V gene lost 1 base and the J gene lost 10 bases, with 16 bases spanning the gap. Germline CDR1 SGDLS, CDR2 YYNGEE. J is TRBJ2-3 and V is TRBV9, with no clear D. The specimen sequenced was CD4+ T cells from PBMCs. This TCR came from a human donor in good health. The CDR3 loop is CASSVSVVLPPQYF. The CDR3 DNA reads TGTGCCAGCAGCGTAAGTGTGGTCCTTCCTCCGCAGTATTTT.